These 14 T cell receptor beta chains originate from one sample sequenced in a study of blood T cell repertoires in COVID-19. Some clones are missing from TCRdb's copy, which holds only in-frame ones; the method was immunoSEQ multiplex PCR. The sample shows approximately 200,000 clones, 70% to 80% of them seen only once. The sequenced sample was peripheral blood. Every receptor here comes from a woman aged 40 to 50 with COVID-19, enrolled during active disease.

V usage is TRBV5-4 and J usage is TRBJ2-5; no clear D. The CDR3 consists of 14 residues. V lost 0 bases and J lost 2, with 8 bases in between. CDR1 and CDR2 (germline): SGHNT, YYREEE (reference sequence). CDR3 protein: CASSLGSTQETQYF. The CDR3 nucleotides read TGTGCCAGCAGCTTGGGAAGCACTCAAGAGACCCAGTACTTC.

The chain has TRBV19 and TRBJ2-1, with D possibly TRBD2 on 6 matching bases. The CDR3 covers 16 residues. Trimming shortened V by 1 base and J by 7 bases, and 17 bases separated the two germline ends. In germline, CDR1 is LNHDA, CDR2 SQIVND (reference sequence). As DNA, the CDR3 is TGTGCCAGTAGTATAGTCTCGGGACTCCGTGGAAATGAGCAGTTCTTC. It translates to CASSIVSGLRGNEQFF. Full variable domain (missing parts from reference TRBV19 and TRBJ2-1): DGGITQSPKYLFRKEGQNVTLSCEQNLNHDAMYWYRQDPGQGLRLIYYSQIVNDFQKGDIAEGYSVSREKKESFPLTVTSAQKNPTAFYLCASSIVSGLRGNEQFFGPGTRLTVL.

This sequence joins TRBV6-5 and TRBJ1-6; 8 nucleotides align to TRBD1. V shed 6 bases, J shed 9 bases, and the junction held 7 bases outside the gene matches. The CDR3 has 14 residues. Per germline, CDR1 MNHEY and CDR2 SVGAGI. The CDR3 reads CASRLTGVGSPLHF. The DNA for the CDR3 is TGTGCCAGCAGATTGACAGGGGTGGGTTCACCCCTCCACTTT.

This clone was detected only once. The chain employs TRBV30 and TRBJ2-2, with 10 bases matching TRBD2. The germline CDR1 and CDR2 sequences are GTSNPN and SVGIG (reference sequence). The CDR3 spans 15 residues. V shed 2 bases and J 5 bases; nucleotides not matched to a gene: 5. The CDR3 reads CAWSYGLADTGELFF. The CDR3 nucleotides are TGTGCCTGGAGTTACGGACTAGCGGATACCGGGGAGCTGTTTTTT.

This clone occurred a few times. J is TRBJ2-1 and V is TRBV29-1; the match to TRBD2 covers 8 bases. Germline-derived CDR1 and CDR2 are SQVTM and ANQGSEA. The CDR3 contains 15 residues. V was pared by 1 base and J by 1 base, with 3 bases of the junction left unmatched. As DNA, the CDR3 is TGCAGCGTTGAAGGCCGGGGGGGTTCCTACAATGAGCAGTTCTTC. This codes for CSVEGRGGSYNEQFF.

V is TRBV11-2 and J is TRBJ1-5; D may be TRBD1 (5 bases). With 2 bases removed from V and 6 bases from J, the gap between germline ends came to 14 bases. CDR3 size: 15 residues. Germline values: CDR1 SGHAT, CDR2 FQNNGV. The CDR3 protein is CASSLNAGSAQPQHF. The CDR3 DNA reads TGTGCCAGCAGCTTAAATGCAGGGTCAGCTCAGCCCCAGCATTTT.

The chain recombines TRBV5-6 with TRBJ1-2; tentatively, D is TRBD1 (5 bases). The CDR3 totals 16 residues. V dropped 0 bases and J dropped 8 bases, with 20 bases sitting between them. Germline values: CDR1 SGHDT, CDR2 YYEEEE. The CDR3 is CASSLEPVGRVGGYTF. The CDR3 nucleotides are TGTGCCAGCAGCTTGGAGCCCGTGGGCAGGGTAGGAGGCTACACCTTC.

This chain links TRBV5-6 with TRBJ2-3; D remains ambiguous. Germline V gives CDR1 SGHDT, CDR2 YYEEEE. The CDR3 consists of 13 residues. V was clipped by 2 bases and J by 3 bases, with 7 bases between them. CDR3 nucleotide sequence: TGTGCCAGCAGCTTTGAGATAACAGATACGCAGTATTTT. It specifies CASSFEITDTQYF.

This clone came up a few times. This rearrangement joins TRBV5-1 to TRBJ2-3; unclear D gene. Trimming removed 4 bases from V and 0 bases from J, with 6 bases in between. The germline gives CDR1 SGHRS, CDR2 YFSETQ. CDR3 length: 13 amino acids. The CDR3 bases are TGCGCCAGCAGCCCCTCTAGCACAGATACGCAGTATTTT. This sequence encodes CASSPSSTDTQYF. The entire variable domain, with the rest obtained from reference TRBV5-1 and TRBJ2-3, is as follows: KAGVTQTPRYLIKTRGQQVTLSCSPISGHRSVSWYQQTPGQGLQFLFEYFSETQRNKGNFPGRFSGRQFSNSRSEMNVSTLELGDSALYLCASSPSSTDTQYFGPGTRLTVL.

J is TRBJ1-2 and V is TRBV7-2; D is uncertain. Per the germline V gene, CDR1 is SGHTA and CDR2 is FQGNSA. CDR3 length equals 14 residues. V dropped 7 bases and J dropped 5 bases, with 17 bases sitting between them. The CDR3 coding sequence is TGTGCCAGCACCATCGAGGCAGTAACTTATGGCTACACCTTC. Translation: CASTIEAVTYGYTF.

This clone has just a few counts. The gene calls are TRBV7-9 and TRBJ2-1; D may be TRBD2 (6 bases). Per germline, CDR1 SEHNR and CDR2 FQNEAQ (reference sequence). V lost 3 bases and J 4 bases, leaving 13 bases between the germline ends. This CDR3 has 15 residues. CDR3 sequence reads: CASSFPRDSYNEQFF. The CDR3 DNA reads TGTGCCAGCAGCTTTCCTCGGGACTCTTACAATGAGCAGTTCTTC.

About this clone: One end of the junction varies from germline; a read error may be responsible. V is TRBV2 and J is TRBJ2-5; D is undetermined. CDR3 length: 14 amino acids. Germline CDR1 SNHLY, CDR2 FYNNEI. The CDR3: CASREGSSQETQYF. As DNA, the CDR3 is TGTGCCAGCAGGGAAGGTAGTTCCCAAGAGACCCAGTACTTC.

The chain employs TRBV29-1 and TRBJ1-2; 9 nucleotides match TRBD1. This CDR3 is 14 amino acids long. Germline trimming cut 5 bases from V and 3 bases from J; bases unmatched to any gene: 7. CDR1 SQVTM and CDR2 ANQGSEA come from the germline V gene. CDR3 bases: TGCAGCGTTCTCGGACAGGGGCGAGACTATGGCTACACCTTC. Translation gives CSVLGQGRDYGYTF.

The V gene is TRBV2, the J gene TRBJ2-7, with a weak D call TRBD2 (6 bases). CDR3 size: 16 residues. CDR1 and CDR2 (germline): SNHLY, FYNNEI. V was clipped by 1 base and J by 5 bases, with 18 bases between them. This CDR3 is CASSEEARGGFHEQYF. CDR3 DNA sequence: TGTGCCAGCAGTGAAGAGGCGAGAGGAGGGTTCCACGAGCAGTACTTC.